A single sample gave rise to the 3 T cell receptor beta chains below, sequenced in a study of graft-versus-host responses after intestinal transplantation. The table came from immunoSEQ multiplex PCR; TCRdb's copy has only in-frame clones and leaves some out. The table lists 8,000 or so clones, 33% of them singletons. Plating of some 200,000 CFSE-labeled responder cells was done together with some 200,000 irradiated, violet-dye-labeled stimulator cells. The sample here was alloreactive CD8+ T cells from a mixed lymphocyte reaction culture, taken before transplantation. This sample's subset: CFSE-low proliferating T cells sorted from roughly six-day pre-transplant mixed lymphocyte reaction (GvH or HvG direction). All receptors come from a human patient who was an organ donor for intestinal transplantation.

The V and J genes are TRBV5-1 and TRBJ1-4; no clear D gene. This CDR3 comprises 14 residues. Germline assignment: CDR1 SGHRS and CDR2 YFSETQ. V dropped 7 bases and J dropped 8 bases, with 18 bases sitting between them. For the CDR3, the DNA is TGCGCCAGCCCAAGGGCAGATACGGGAGAAAAACTGTTTTTT. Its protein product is CASPRADTGEKLFF.

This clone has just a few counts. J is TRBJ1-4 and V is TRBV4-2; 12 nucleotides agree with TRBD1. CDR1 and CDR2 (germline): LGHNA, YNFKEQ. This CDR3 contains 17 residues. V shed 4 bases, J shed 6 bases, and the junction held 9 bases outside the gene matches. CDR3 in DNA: TGTGCCAGCAGCCCGGGACAGGGGGCTTTCTCGTATGAAAAACTGTTTTTT. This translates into CASSPGQGAFSYEKLFF.

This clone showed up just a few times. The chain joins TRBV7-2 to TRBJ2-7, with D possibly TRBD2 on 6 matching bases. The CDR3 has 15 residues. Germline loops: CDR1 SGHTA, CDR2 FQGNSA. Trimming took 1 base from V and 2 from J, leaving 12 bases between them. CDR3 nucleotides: TGTGCCAGCAGCTTAGTCGGGGGAAGCCCCTACGAGCAGTACTTC. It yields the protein CASSLVGGSPYEQYF. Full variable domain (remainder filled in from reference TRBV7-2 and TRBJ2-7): GAGVSQSPSNKVTEKGKDVELRCDPISGHTALYWYRQSLGQGLEFLIYFQGNSAPDKSGLPSDRFSAERTGGSVSTLTIQRTQQEDSAVYLCASSLVGGSPYEQYFGPGTRLTVT.